The next 9 T cell receptor beta chains were all read from a single sample in a study of blood T cell repertoires in COVID-19. The data were produced by immunoSEQ multiplex PCR, yet TCRdb's version contains in-frame clones alone and is incomplete. The sample consists of about 370,000 clones, around 87% of them appearing once. Sequencing used PBMCs or T cells enriched from blood (not recorded which). These receptor sequences come from a young man who had recovered from COVID-19.

The rearrangement uses TRBV28 and TRBJ1-3; D is unresolved. Between the trimmed V and J ends, which lost 3 bases and 0 bases, there was a span of 12 bases. From germline, CDR1 is MDHEN and CDR2 SYDVKM. CDR3 length: 16 amino acids. CDR3 protein: CASSLVPGISGNTIYF. The CDR3 nucleotides are TGTGCCAGCAGTTTGGTTCCAGGCATCTCTGGAAACACCATATATTTT.

This chain joins TRBV4-2 and TRBJ2-2, with TRBD2 matching over 10 bases. The germline V gene encodes CDR1 LGHNA and CDR2 YNFKEQ. Losses at the gene ends were 4 bases for V and 5 bases for J; bases not matched to a gene: 13. The CDR3 spans 18 residues. The CDR3: CASSLLEVTSGVTGELFF. The CDR3 bases are TGTGCCAGCAGCCTCCTTGAGGTCACTAGCGGGGTAACCGGGGAGCTGTTTTTT.

This clone occurred once. This sequence joins TRBV4-1 and TRBJ2-1; 7 bases are shared with TRBD2. The germline V gene encodes CDR1 MGHRA and CDR2 YSYEKL. This CDR3 contains 16 residues. V trimming: 0 bases; J trimming: 3 bases; junction bases outside the gene matches: 5. This chain's CDR3 is CASSQDAASGYNEQFF. CDR3 DNA sequence: TGCGCCAGCAGCCAAGACGCCGCTAGCGGCTACAATGAGCAGTTCTTC.

The chain joins TRBV29-1 to TRBJ1-2, with D possibly being TRBD1 (5 bases). The CDR3 is 13 amino acids. Trimming cost V 4 bases and J 0 bases, with 9 bases left between them. CDR1 SQVTM and CDR2 ANQGSEA come from the germline V gene. This CDR3 is CSVGQSSNYGYTF. The CDR3 coding sequence is TGCAGCGTTGGACAGTCCTCTAACTATGGCTACACCTTC.

This chain joins TRBV29-1 and TRBJ1-2; D remains ambiguous. This CDR3 is built from 13 residues. Per the germline V gene, CDR1 is SQVTM and CDR2 is ANQGSEA. The V and J ends lost 5 bases and 0 bases respectively, with 10 bases between them. The CDR3 sequence: CSVSQRTNYGYTF. CDR3 sequence (DNA): TGCAGCGTTAGTCAGCGAACTAACTATGGCTACACCTTC.

The chain combines TRBV6-2 or TRBV6-3 with TRBJ2-1; perhaps TRBD1 as D (6 bases). V lost 0 bases, J lost 7 bases, and 22 bases lay in between. Germline V CDR1 and CDR2: MNHEY, SVGEGT. CDR3 length: 18 amino acids. CDR3 loop: CASSYSRGSFTGSNEQFF. Here the CDR3 DNA reads TGTGCCAGCAGTTACTCGCGAGGGTCCTTTACAGGGTCTAATGAGCAGTTCTTC.

The V and J genes are TRBV19 and TRBJ2-3; possibly TRBD2 for D (6 bases). The V end lost 4 bases, the J end lost 0 bases, and 11 bases lay between the germline ends. The CDR3 runs to 15 residues. Looked up from germline, CDR1 is LNHDA and CDR2 is SQIVND (reference sequence). The CDR3 region is CASSTGGTSTDTQYF. In DNA form, the CDR3 reads TGTGCCAGTAGTACCGGGGGAACTAGCACAGATACGCAGTATTTT.

In DNA form, the CDR3 reads TGTGCCAGCAGTCACGGGACAGGTGGTAATGAAAAACTGTTTTTT. It is translated as CASSHGTGGNEKLFF. The genes are TRBV6-5 and TRBJ1-4; TRBD1 matches 8 bases. Trimming cost V 5 bases and J 4 bases; bases outside gene matches: 6. The length of the CDR3 is 15 residues. Germline V lookup: CDR1 MNHEY, CDR2 SVGAGI.

The chain carries TRBV2 and TRBJ2-7; 9 nucleotides line up with TRBD1. Trimming took 3 bases from V and 2 from J; bases not matched to a gene: 5. The CDR3 runs 15 residues. Looked up from germline, CDR1 is SNHLY and CDR2 is FYNNEI. In DNA, the CDR3 is TGTGCCAGCAGTGAGTCGGGACAGGGCCCCTACGAGCAGTACTTC. It specifies CASSESGQGPYEQYF.